A selection of T cell receptor beta chains follows, all from one sample in a study of blood T cell repertoires in COVID-19. Only in-frame clones appear in the TCRdb table, and some are missing; sequencing was by immunoSEQ multiplex PCR. The data show about 82,000 clones, 75% to 90% seen once. Sequenced sample: peripheral blood. The receptors here all came from a woman aged 40 to 50 with active or convalescent COVID-19. Each CDR3 is given with its conserved first and last residue. Fields, in order: CDR3 protein, V gene, J gene, CDR3 length.

CASSSGEGETQYF,TRBV18,TRBJ2-5,13
CASSYGQGLNTEAFF,TRBV5-4,TRBJ1-1,15
CATSREGGYNEQFF,TRBV15,TRBJ2-1,14
CASSGGQDNSPLHF,TRBV6-5,TRBJ1-6,14
CASSDSPRVDTQYF,TRBV25-1,TRBJ2-3,14
CAWSVLRGRETQYF,TRBV30,TRBJ2-5,14
CASSLGQSNEQFF,TRBV11-2,TRBJ2-1,13
CASSDRASEKLFF,TRBV10-2,TRBJ1-4,13
CASSDAGWETQYF,TRBV2,TRBJ2-5,13
CASSESTHPNYGYTF,TRBV9,TRBJ1-2,15
CATSDPYRGFTDTQYF,TRBV24-1,TRBJ2-3,16
CASRGGGASYNEQFF,TRBV19,TRBJ2-1,15
CAWATGTGSEKLFF,TRBV30,TRBJ1-4,14
CASSSSYTGELFF,TRBV7-6,TRBJ2-2,13
CASSDVREEGFRVEQFF,TRBV6-1,TRBJ2-1,17
CASIRQSMNTEAFF,TRBV28,TRBJ1-1,14
CASSVAQGEAEAFF,TRBV9,TRBJ1-1,14
CASSQKGAGEAFF,TRBV3-1/TRBV3-2,TRBJ1-1,13
CASSGTGLQPQHF,TRBV25-1,TRBJ1-5,13
CASRPHWGANYGYTF,TRBV6-6,TRBJ1-2,15
CASSLVPSGSFGAKNIQYF,TRBV11-3,TRBJ2-4,19
CASRSRERPPGFGTEAFF,TRBV21-1,TRBJ1-1,18
CASSLARDYGYTF,TRBV5-5,TRBJ1-2,13
CASSLRGREFF,TRBV12-3/TRBV12-4,TRBJ2-1,11
CASSSGSSYGYTF,TRBV19,TRBJ1-2,13
CASSGTGDMNTEAFF,TRBV5-1,TRBJ1-1,15
CASSFTGANTQYF,TRBV5-8,TRBJ2-3,13
CASSPGTSGGAHTDTQYF,TRBV18,TRBJ2-3,18
CATTIGRAPDTQYF,TRBV7-2,TRBJ2-3,14
CATSRSDRGENTIYF,TRBV15,TRBJ1-3,15
CASSVVSRGPNEQFF,TRBV9,TRBJ2-1,15
CASSYGTGGGEQYF,TRBV6-6,TRBJ2-7,14
CASSLVAGDSEQFF,TRBV5-1,TRBJ2-1,14
CASGGGGTDTQYF,TRBV7-3,TRBJ2-3,13
CASIRLAGYNEQFF,TRBV2,TRBJ2-1,14
CASSPFLDTQYF,TRBV7-8,TRBJ2-3,12
CASSPVSGDQPQHF,TRBV11-2,TRBJ1-5,14
CASSPGTTYNSPLHF,TRBV2,TRBJ1-6,15
CAWKRTRSGNTIYF,TRBV30,TRBJ1-3,14
CASSSRQGSLAGANVLTF,TRBV7-2,TRBJ2-6,18
CASRRTATPYEQYF,TRBV6-4,TRBJ2-7,14
CASMTRQRSSYEQYF,TRBV28,TRBJ2-7,15
CASSYSGQGNNEQFF,TRBV6-5,TRBJ2-1,15
CASSTQGLAGGNEQFF,TRBV19,TRBJ2-1,16
CASSLVPTGNTIYF,TRBV7-8,TRBJ1-3,14
CASSLGEFDSYNEQFF,TRBV7-9,TRBJ2-1,16
CASSLGELTDTQYF,TRBV27,TRBJ2-3,14
CASSEAGTGFNQPQHF,TRBV6-1,TRBJ1-5,16
CASRDRPNTGELFF,TRBV2,TRBJ2-2,14
CASSQDWGGPYEQYF,TRBV4-3,TRBJ2-7,15
CAWSALGGGQETQYF,TRBV30,TRBJ2-5,15
CASSTSMGQGAYTGELFF,TRBV5-5,TRBJ2-2,18
CASSRSGGPETQYF,TRBV7-9,TRBJ2-5,14
CASSEAARGLNTEAFF,TRBV2,TRBJ1-1,16
CAISGDRAGYTF,TRBV10-3,TRBJ1-2,12